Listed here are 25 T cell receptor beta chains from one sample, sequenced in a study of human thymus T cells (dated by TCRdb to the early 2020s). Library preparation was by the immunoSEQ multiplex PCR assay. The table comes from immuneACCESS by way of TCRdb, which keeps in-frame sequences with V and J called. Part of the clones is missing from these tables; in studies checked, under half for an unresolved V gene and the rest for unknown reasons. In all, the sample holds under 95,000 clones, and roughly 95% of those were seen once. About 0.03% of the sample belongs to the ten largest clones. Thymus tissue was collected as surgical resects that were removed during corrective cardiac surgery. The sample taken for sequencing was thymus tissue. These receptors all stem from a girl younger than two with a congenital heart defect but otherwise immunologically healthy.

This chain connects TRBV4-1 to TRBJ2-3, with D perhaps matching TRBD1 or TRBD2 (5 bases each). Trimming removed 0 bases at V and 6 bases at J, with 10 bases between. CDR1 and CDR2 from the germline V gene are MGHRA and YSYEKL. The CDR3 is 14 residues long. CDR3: CASSQERDPDTQYF. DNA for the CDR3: TGCGCCAGCAGCCAAGAAAGGGACCCGGATACGCAGTATTTT.

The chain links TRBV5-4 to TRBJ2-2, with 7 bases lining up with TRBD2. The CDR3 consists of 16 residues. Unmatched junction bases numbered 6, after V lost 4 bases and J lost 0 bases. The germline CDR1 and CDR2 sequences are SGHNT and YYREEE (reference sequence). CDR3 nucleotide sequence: TGTGCCAGCAGCCTGGACGGGGGGTCGAACACCGGGGAGCTGTTTTTT. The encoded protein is CASSLDGGSNTGELFF. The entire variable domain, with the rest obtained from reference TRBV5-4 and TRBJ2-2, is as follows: ETGVTQSPTHLIKTRGQQVTLRCSSQSGHNTVSWYQQALGQGPQFIFQYYREEENGRGNFPPRFSGLQFPNYSSELNVNALELDDSALYLCASSLDGGSNTGELFFGEGSRLTVL.

The CDR3 loop reads CASKAGESSYEQYF. The CDR3 DNA reads as TGCGCCAGCAAGGCAGGGGAGAGCTCCTACGAGCAGTACTTC. This sequence joins TRBV23-1 and TRBJ2-7; possible D gene TRBD1, 6 bases. TRBV23-1 has ORF status, its function being uncertain. The CDR3 totals 14 residues. V was cut by 7 bases and J by 0 bases, with 13 bases left in between.

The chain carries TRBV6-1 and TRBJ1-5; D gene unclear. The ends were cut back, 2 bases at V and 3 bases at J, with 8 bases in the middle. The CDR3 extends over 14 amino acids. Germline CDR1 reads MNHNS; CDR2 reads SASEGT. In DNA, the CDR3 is TGTGCCAGCAGTGAAAAAGGGATCAATCAGCCCCAGCATTTT. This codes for CASSEKGINQPQHF.

CDR3 sequence: CASSPWGSGRSHNEQFF. CDR3 nucleotide sequence: TGTGCCAGTAGTCCGTGGGGTAGCGGGAGATCCCACAATGAGCAGTTCTTC. The chain combines TRBV19 with TRBJ2-1, with 9 bases identical to TRBD2. Germline V gene sequence: CDR1 LNHDA, CDR2 SQIVND (reference sequence). J was trimmed by 5 bases and V by 5 bases; bases with no gene match: 13. This CDR3 comprises 17 residues.

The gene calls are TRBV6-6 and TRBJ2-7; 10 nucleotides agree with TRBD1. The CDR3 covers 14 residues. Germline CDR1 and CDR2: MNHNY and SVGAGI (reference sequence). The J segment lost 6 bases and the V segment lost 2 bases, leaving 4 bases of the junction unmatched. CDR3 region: CASSYPGTGVEQYF. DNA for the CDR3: TGTGCCAGCAGTTACCCCGGGACAGGGGTCGAGCAGTACTTC.

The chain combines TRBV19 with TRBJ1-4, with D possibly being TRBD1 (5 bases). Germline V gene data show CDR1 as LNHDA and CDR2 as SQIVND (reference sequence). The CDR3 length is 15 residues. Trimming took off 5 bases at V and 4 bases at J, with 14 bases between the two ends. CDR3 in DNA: TGTGCCAGTAGTCTTTCGACAGACCTTAATGAAAAACTGTTTTTT. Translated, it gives CASSLSTDLNEKLFF.

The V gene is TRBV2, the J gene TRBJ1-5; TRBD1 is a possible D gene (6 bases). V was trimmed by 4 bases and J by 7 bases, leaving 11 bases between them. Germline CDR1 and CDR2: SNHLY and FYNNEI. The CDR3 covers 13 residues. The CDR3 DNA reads TGTGCCAGCAGTGGACAGGAAGGACAGCCCCAGCATTTT. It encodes CASSGQEGQPQHF.

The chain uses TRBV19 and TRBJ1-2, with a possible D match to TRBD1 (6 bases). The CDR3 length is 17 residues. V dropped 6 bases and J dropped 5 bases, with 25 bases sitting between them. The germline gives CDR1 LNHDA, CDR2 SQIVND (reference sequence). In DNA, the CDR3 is TGTGCCAGTAGGTGGCGGGCAGGGGACGGCCTCATATATGGCTACACCTTC. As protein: CASRWRAGDGLIYGYTF.

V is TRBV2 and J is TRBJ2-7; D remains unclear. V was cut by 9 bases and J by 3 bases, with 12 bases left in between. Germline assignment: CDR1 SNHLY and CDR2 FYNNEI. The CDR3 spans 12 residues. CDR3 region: CARGSDGYEQYF. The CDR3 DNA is TGTGCCAGGGGGTCGGATGGCTACGAGCAGTACTTC.

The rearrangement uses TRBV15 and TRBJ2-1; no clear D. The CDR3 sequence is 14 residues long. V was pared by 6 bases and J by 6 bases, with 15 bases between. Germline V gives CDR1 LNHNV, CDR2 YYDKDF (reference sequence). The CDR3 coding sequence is TGTGCCACCAGTACTGATGAGGACGGCAATGAGCAGTTCTTC. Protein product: CATSTDEDGNEQFF. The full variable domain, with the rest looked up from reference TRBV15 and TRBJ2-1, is DAMVIQNPRYQVTQFGKPVTLSCSQTLNHNVMYWYQQKSSQAPKLLFHYYDKDFNNEADTPDNFQSRRPNTSFCFLDIRSPGLGDTAMYLCATSTDEDGNEQFFGPGTRLTVL.

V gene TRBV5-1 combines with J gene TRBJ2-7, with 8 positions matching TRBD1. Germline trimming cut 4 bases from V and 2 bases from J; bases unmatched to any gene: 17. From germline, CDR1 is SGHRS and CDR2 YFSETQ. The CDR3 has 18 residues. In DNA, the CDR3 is TGCGCCAGCAGCGCGGGACAGGCCTCAACAGACGGGGCCTACGAGCAGTACTTC. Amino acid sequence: CASSAGQASTDGAYEQYF.

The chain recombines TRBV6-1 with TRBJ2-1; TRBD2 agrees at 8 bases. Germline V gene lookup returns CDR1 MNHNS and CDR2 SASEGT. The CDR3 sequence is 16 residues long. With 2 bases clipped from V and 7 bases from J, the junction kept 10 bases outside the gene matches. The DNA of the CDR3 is TGTGCCAGCAGTGAAAGGTGGAGCGGGAGTGCAAATGAGCAGTTCTTC. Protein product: CASSERWSGSANEQFF.

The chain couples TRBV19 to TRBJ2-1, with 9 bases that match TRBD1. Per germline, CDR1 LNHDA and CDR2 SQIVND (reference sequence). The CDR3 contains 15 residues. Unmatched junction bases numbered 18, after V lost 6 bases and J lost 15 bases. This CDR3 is CASRDNRGLNHRVFF. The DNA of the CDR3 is TGTGCCAGTAGGGACAACAGGGGGCTCAACCATCGAGTGTTCTTC.

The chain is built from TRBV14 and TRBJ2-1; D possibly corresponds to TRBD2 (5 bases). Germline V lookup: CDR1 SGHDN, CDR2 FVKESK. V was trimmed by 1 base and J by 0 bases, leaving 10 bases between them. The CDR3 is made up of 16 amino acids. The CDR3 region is CASSQAAGNSYNEQFF. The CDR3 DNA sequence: TGTGCCAGCAGCCAAGCGGCGGGCAACTCCTACAATGAGCAGTTCTTC.

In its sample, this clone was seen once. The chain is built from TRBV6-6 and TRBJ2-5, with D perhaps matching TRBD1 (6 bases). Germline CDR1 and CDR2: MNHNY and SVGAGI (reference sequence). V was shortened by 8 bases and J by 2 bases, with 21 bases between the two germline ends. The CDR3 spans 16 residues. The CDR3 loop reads CASSTGTSKVQETQYF. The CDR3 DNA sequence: TGTGCCAGCTCAACAGGGACCAGTAAAGTACAAGAGACCCAGTACTTC.

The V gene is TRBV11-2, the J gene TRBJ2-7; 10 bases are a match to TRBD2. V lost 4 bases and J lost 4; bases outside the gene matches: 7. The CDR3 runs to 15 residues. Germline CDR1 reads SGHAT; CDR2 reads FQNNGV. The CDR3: CASSSGQTSGYEQYF. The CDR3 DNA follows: TGTGCCAGCAGCTCCGGGCAGACTAGCGGGTACGAGCAGTACTTC. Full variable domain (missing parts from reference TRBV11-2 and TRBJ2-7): EAGVAQSPRYKIIEKRQSVAFWCNPISGHATLYWYQQILGQGPKLLIQFQNNGVVDDSQLPKDRFSAERLKGVDSTLKIQPAKLEDSAVYLCASSSGQTSGYEQYFGPGTRLTVT.

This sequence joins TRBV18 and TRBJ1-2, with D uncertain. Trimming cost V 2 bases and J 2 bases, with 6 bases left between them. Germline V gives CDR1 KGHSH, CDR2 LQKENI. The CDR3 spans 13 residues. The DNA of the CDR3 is TGTGCCAGCTCACCAAGGCTAAACTATGGCTACACCTTC. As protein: CASSPRLNYGYTF.

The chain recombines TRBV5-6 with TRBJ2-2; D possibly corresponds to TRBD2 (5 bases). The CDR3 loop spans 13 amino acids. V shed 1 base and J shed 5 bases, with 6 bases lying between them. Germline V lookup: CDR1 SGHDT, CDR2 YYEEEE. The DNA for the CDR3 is TGTGCCAGCAGCTTGTGCGGGACCGGGGAGCTGTTTTTT. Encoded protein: CASSLCGTGELFF.

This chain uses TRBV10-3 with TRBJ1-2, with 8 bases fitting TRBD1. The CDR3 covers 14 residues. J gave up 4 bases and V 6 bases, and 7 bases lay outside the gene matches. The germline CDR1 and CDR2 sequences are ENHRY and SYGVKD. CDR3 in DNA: TGTGCCATCAGCTCCGGGACAGGAACCTATGGCTACACCTTC. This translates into CAISSGTGTYGYTF.

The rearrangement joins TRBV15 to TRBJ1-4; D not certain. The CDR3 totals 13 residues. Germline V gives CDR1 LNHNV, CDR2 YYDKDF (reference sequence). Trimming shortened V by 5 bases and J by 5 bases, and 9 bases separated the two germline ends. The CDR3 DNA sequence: TGTGCCACCAGCTCCCGACGAAATGAAAAACTGTTTTTT. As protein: CATSSRRNEKLFF. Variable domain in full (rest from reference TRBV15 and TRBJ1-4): DAMVIQNPRYQVTQFGKPVTLSCSQTLNHNVMYWYQQKSSQAPKLLFHYYDKDFNNEADTPDNFQSRRPNTSFCFLDIRSPGLGDTAMYLCATSSRRNEKLFFGSGTQLSVL.

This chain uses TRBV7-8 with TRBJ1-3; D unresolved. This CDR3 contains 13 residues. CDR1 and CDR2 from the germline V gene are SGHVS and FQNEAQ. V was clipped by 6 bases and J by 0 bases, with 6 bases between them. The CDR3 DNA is TGTGCCAGCAGTCCGAGCTCTGGAAACACCATATATTTT. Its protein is CASSPSSGNTIYF.

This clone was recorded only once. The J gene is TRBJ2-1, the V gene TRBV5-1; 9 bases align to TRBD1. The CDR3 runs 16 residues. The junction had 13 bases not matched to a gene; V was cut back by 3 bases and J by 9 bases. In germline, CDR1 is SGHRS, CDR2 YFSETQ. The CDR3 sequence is CASSYTGGLISGEQFF. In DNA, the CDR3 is TGCGCCAGCAGCTATACAGGGGGCTTGATTTCCGGTGAGCAGTTCTTC.

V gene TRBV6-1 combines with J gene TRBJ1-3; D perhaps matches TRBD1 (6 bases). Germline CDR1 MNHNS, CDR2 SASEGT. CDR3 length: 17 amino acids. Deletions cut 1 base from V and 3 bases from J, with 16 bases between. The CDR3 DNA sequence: TGTGCCAGCAGTGAAGGAATCTCAGGGGATTTTGGAAACACCATATATTTT. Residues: CASSEGISGDFGNTIYF.

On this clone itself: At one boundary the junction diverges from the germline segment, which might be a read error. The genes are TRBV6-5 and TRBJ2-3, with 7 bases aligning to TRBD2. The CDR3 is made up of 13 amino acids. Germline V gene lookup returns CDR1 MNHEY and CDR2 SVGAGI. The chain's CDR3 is CASSSLKRGDLCF. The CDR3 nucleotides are TGTGCCAGCAGTTCCCTAAAGCGGGGAGATTTATGTTTT.